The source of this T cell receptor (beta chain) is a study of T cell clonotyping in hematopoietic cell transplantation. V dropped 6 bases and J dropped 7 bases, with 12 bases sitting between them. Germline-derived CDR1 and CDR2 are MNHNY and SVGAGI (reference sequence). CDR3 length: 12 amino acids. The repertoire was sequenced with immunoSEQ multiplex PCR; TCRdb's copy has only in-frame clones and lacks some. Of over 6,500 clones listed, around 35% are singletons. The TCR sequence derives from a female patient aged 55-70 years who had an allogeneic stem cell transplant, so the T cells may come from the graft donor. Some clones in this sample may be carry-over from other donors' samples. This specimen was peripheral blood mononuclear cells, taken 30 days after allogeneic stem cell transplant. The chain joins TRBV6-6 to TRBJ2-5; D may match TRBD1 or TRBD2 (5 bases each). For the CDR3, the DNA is TGTGCCAGCAGCAGGGACCTCGGGACCCAGTACTTC. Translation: CASSRDLGTQYF.